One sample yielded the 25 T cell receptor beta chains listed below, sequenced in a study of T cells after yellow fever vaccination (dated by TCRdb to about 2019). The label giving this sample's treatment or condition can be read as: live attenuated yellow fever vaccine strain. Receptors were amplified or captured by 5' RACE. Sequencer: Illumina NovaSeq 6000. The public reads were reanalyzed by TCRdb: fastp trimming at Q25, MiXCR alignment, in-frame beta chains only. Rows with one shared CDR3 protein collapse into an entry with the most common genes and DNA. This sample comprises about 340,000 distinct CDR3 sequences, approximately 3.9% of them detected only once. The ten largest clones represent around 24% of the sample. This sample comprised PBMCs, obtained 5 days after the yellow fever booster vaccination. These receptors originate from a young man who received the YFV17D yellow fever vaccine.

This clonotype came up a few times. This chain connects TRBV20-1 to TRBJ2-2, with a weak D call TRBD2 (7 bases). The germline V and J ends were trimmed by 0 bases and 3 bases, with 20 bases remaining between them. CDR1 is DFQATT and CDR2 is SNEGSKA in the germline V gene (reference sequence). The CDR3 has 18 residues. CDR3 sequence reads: CSARDRMRGGVDTGELFF. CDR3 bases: TGCAGTGCTAGAGATCGAATGAGGGGGGGAGTCGACACCGGGGAGCTGTTTTTT.

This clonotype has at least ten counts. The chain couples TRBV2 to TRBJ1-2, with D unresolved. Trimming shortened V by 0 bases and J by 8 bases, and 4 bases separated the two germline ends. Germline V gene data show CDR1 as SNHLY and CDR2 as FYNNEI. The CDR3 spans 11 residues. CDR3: CASSEAGGYTF. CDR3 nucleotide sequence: TGTGCCAGCAGTGAAGCGGGAGGCTACACCTTC. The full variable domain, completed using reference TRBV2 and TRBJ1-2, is EPEVTQTPSHQVTQMGQEVILRCVPISNHLYFYWYRQILGQKVEFLVSFYNNEISEKSEIFDDQFSVERPDGSNFTLKIRSTKLEDSAMYFCASSEAGGYTFGSGTRLTVV.

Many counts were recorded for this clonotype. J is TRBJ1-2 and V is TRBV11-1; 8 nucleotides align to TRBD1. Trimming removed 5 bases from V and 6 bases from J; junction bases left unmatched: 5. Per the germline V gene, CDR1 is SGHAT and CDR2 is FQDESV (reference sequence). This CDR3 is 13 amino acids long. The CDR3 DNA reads TGTGCCAGCAGCGACGGACAGGGCCATGGCTACACCTTC. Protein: CASSDGQGHGYTF.

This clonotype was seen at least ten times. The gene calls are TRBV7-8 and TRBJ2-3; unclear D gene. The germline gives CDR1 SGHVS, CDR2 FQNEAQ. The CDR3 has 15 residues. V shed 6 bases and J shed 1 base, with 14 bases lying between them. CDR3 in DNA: TGTGCCAGCAGACGAATTCCCTCGGGCACAGATACGCAGTATTTT. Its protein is CASRRIPSGTDTQYF. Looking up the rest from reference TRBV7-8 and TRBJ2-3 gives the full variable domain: GAGVSQSPRYKVAKRGQDVALRCDPISGHVSLFWYQQALGQGPEFLTYFQNEAQLDKSGLPSDRFFAERPEGSVSTLKIQRTQQEDSAVYLCASRRIPSGTDTQYFGPGTRLTVL.

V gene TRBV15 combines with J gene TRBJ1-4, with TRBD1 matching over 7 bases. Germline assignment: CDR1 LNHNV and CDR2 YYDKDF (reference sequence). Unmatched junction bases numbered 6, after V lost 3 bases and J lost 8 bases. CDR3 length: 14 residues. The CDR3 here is CATSSGTVREKLFF. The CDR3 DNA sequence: TGTGCCACCAGCAGCGGGACAGTTCGGGAAAAACTGTTTTTT.

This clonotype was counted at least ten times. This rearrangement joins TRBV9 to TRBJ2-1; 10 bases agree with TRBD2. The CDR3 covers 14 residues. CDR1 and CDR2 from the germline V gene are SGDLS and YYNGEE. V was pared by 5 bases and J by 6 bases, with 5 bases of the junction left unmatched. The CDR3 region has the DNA TGTGCCAGCAGTGCAAGCGGGGGGGTCAATGAGCAGTTCTTC. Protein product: CASSASGGVNEQFF.

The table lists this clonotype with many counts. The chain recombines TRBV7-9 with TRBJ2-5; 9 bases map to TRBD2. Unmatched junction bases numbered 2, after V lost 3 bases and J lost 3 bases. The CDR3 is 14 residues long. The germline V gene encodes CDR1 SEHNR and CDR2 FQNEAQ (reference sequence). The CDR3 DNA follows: TGTGCCAGCAGCTTTTCTAGCGGGGAAGAGACCCAGTACTTC. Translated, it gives CASSFSSGEETQYF.

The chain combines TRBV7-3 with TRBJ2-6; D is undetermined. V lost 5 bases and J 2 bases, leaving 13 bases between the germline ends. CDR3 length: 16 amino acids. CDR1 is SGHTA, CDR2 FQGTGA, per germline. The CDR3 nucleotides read TGTGCCAGCAGCCCCCAGGCCCGGCCTGGGGCCAACGTCCTGACTTTC. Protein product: CASSPQARPGANVLTF.

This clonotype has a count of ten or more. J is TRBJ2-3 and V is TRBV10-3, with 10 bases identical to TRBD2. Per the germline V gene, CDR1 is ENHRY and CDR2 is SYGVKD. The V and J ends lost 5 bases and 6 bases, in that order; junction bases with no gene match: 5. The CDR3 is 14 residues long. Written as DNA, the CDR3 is TGTGCCATCAGTATCCTAGCGGGGGACGATACGCAGTATTTT. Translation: CAISILAGDDTQYF.

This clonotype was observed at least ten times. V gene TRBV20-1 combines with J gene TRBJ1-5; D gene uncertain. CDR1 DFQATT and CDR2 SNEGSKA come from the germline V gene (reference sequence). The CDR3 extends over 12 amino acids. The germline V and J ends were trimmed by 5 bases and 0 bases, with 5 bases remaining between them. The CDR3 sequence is CSAGYSNQPQHF. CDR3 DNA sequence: TGCAGTGCTGGGTATAGCAATCAGCCCCAGCATTTT.

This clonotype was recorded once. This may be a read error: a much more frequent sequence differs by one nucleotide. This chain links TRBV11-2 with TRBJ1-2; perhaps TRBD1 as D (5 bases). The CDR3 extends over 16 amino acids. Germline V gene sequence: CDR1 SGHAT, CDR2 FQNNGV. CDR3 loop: CVSSLDPDGTDGGYTF. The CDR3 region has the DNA TGTGTCAGCAGCTTAGATCCCGACGGGACGGACGGGGGCTACACCTTC.

The CDR3 DNA is TGTGCCAGCAGTCTTAACTCGGCAACTAATGAAAAACTGTTTTTT. Translation: CASSLNSATNEKLFF. The chain links TRBV12-3 or TRBV12-4 to TRBJ1-4; no definite D call. CDR3 length: 15 amino acids. V was cut by 5 bases and J by 0 bases, with 10 bases left in between.

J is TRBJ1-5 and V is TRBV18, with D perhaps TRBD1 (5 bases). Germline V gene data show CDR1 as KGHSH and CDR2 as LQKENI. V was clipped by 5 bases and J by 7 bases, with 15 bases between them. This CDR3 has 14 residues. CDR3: CASSRDPPGQPQHF. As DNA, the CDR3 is TGTGCCAGCTCAAGGGACCCCCCGGGACAGCCCCAGCATTTT.

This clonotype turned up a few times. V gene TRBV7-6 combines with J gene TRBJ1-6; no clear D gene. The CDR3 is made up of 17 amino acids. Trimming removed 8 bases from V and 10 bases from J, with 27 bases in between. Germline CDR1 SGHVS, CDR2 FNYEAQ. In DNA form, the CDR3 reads TGTGCCAGCTCCCTTCGTACCCTGCGGGGTGGTGCGTCACCCCTCCACTTT. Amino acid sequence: CASSLRTLRGGASPLHF.

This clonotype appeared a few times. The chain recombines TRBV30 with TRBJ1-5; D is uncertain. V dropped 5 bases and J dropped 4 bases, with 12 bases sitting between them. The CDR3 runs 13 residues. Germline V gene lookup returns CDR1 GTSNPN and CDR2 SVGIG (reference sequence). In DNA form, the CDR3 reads TGTGCCTGGGGAGAGACGGGGAATCAGCCCCAGCATTTT. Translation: CAWGETGNQPQHF. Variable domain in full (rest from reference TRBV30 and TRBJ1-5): SQTIHQWPATLVQPVGSPLSLECTVEGTSNPNLYWYRQAAGRGLQLLFYSVGIGQISSEVPQNLSASRPQDRQFILSSKKLLLSDSGFYLCAWGETGNQPQHFGDGTRLSIL.

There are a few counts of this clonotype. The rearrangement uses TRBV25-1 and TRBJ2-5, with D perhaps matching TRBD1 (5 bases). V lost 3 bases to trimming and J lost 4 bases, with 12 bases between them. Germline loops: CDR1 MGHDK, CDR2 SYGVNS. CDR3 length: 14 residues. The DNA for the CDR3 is TGTGCCAGCAGTGAGGCAGGGATCGTAGAGACCCAGTACTTC. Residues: CASSEAGIVETQYF. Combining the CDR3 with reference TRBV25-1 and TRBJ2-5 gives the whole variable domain EADIYQTPRYLVIGTGKKITLECSQTMGHDKMYWYQQDPGMELHLIHYSYGVNSTEKGDLSSESTVSRIRTEHFPLTLESARPSHTSQYLCASSEAGIVETQYFGPGTRLLVL.

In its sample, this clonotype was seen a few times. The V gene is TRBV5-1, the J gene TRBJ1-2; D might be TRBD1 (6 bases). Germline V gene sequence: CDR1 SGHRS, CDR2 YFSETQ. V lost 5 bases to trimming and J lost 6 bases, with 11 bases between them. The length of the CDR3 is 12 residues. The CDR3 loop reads CASRRQEDGYTF. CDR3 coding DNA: TGCGCCAGCAGGAGACAGGAAGATGGCTACACCTTC.

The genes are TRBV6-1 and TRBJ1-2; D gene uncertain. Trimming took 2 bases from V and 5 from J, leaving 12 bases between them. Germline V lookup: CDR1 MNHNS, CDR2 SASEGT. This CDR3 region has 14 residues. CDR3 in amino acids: CASSEPYTLYGYTF. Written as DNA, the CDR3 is TGTGCCAGCAGTGAACCCTATACCCTATATGGCTACACCTTC.

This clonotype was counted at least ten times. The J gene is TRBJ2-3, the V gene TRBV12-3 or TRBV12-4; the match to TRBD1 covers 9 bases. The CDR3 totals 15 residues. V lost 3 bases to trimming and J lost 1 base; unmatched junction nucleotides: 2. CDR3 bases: TGTGCCAGCAGTTTCCGGACAGGGGGCACAGATACGCAGTATTTT. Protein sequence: CASSFRTGGTDTQYF.

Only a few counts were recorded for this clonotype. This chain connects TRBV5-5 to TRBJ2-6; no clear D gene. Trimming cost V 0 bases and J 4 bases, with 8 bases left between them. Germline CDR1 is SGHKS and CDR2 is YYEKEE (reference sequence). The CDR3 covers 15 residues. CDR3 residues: CASSLGGPGANVLTF. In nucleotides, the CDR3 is TGTGCCAGCAGCTTGGGTGGTCCAGGGGCCAACGTCCTGACTTTC.

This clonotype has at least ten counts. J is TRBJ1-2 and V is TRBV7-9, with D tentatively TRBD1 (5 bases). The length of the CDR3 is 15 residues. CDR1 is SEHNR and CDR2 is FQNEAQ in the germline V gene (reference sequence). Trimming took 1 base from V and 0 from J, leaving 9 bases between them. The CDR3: CASSLDGGANYGYTF. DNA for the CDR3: TGTGCCAGCAGCTTAGATGGGGGAGCTAACTATGGCTACACCTTC.

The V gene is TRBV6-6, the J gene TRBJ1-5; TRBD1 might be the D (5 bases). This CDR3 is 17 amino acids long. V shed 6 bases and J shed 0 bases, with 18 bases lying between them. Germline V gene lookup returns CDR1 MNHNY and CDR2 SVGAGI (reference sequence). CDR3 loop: CASSLPGAGYSNQPQHF. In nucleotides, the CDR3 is TGTGCCAGCAGCTTACCGGGCGCAGGGTATAGCAATCAGCCCCAGCATTTT.

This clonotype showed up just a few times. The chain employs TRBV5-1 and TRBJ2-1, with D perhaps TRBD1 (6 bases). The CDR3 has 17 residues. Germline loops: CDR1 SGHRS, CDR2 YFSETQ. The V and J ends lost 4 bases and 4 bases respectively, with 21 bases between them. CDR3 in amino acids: CASSTRLGASLYNEQFF. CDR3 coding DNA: TGCGCCAGCAGCACCCGCCTGGGGGCGTCCCTATACAATGAGCAGTTCTTC.

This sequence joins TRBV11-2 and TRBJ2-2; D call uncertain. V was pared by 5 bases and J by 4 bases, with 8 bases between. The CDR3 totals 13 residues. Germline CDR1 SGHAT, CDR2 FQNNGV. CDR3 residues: CASSPWGTGELFF. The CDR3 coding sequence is TGTGCCAGCAGCCCTTGGGGCACCGGGGAGCTGTTTTTT. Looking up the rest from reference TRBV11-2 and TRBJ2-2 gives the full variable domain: EAGVAQSPRYKIIEKRQSVAFWCNPISGHATLYWYQQILGQGPKLLIQFQNNGVVDDSQLPKDRFSAERLKGVDSTLKIQPAKLEDSAVYLCASSPWGTGELFFGEGSRLTVL.

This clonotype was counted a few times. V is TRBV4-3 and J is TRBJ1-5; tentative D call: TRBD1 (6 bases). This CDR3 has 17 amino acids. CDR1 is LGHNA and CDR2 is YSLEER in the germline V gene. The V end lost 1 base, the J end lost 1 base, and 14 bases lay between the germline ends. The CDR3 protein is CASSQALWGASNQPQHF. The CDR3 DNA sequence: TGCGCCAGCAGCCAAGCCCTTTGGGGGGCGAGCAATCAGCCCCAGCATTTT.